What follows are 8 T cell receptor beta chains derived from one specimen sequenced in a study of blood T cell repertoires in COVID-19. The method was immunoSEQ multiplex PCR; TCRdb's version includes in-frame clones alone and lacks a portion of them. The sample holds 180,000 or so clones, over 70% seen once. Sequenced input: PBMCs or T cells enriched from blood (not recorded which). Receptor source: a woman aged 55-70 years who had recovered from COVID-19.

V usage is TRBV5-1 and J usage is TRBJ1-2; maybe TRBD1 (5 bases). The germline V gene encodes CDR1 SGHRS and CDR2 YFSETQ. The CDR3 runs to 13 residues. V lost 0 bases and J 7 bases, leaving 10 bases between the germline ends. The CDR3, as DNA: TGCGCCAGCAGCTTGGATTCCGGGGGTGGCTACACCTTC. It yields the protein CASSLDSGGGYTF.

The rearrangement joins TRBV5-6 to TRBJ1-4; no clear D. CDR3 length: 14 amino acids. With 4 bases removed from V and 6 bases from J, the gap between germline ends came to 13 bases. Germline V gene data show CDR1 as SGHDT and CDR2 as YYEEEE. CDR3 in amino acids: CASSRGIFDEKLFF. As DNA, the CDR3 is TGTGCCAGCAGCCGGGGAATATTCGATGAAAAACTGTTTTTT.

This rearrangement joins TRBV7-2 to TRBJ1-5; tentative D call: TRBD1 (6 bases). The CDR3 consists of 13 residues. Germline V gene data show CDR1 as SGHTA and CDR2 as FQGNSA. Between the trimmed V and J ends, which lost 5 bases and 7 bases, there was a span of 12 bases. The DNA for the CDR3 is TGTGCCAGCAGCATGGACAGAATCCAGCCCCAGCATTTT. Translating gives CASSMDRIQPQHF.

This clone was seen a single time. This rearrangement joins TRBV7-9 to TRBJ1-2; 9 bases line up with TRBD1. After removal of 4 bases from V and 4 bases from J, the junction contained 13 bases not matched to a gene. CDR3 length: 17 amino acids. Germline-derived CDR1 and CDR2 are SEHNR and FQNEAQ (reference sequence). The CDR3 bases are TGTGCCAGCAGCTCGGGACAGGGCCGCTCTCGTTTCTATGGCTACACCTTC. This translates into CASSSGQGRSRFYGYTF.

The rearrangement joins TRBV20-1 to TRBJ2-1; D is possibly TRBD2 (5 bases). The germline CDR1 and CDR2 sequences are DFQATT and SNEGSKA (reference sequence). The CDR3 totals 11 residues. Deletions cut 8 bases from V and 5 bases from J, with 10 bases between. CDR3 DNA sequence: TGCAGTTTCAGCGGAAACAATGAGCAGTTCTTC. Translating gives CSFSGNNEQFF.

The rearrangement links TRBV5-1 to TRBJ2-2, with TRBD2 identical over 10 bases. This CDR3 spans 16 amino acids. CDR1 is SGHRS and CDR2 is YFSETQ in the germline V gene. V lost 2 bases and J lost 6; bases outside the gene matches: 7. The CDR3 DNA follows: TGCGCCAGCAGCTTATCTAGCGGGAGTAATCCCGGGGAGCTGTTTTTT. Translation: CASSLSSGSNPGELFF.

The CDR3 nucleotides read TGTGCCAGCAGCTTAGCTAGGAGAGAGACCCAGTACTTC. Translating gives CASSLARRETQYF. The gene calls are TRBV7-2 and TRBJ2-5; D unresolved. Germline CDR1 reads SGHTA; CDR2 reads FQGNSA. The CDR3 spans 13 residues. The V end lost 0 bases, the J end lost 4 bases, and 6 bases lay between the germline ends.

This clone showed up just once. The chain recombines TRBV5-1 with TRBJ1-2; tentatively, D is TRBD1 (5 bases). In germline, CDR1 is SGHRS, CDR2 YFSETQ. Between the trimmed V and J ends, which lost 4 bases and 4 bases, there was a span of 14 bases. The CDR3 totals 14 residues. This chain's CDR3 is CASSPPGGSYGYTF. The CDR3 DNA reads TGCGCCAGCAGCCCCCCCGGGGGAAGCTATGGCTACACCTTC.